This section outlines one T cell receptor beta chain sequence together with its context. As yet, its antigen is unknown. Clones were read by immunoSEQ multiplex PCR, and TCRdb kept only the in-frame ones, dropping some. The profile covers fewer than 45,000 clones, with more than 80% appearing a single time and 40% to 65% taken by the ten largest. V gave up 0 bases and J gave up 3 bases, with 7 bases separating them. CDR3 length: 15 residues. Germline CDR1 and CDR2: SGHRS and YFSETQ. The sample originates from a study of T cell responses to AZD1222 COVID-19 vaccine. Study background: Doses given second, at about 4 or about 12 weeks, were pooled.

Study-level findings and limits: Mapped onto spike, vaccine-associated CD4 TCRs spanned it and were dominant at 160-218 and 743-854.

The receptor was isolated from an adult in good health. The rearrangement links TRBV5-1 to TRBJ1-6, with a weak D call TRBD1 (6 bases). The specimen comprised peripheral blood, sampled on day 0 of AZD1222 vaccination. The CDR3 is CASSLAGDYNSPLHF. The CDR3 DNA sequence: TGCGCCAGCAGCTTGGCAGGGGACTATAATTCACCCCTCCACTTT.